A selection of T cell receptor beta chains follows, all from one sample in a study of shared clonotypes between healthy human individuals. TCRdb's table, derived via immunoSEQ multiplex PCR, lists solely in-frame clones and lacks some. The profile shows some 1.5 million clones, roughly 98% of them singletons. The material sequenced was naive CD4+ T cells sorted from blood. Source of these receptors: a man aged 30 to 45 in good health. The CDR3 runs from the conserved cysteine through the conserved F or W. A D gene is named only where the DNA matches it firmly. Clone size is shown for a subset of rows, as once, few, many or a class of expanded clone.

clone_size | d_call | j_call | v_call | cdr3_nt | cdr3_aa
- | TRBD1 | TRBJ2-7 | TRBV5-4 | TGTGCCAGCAGCTTGGCACCGGGACAGCCGATCCCCGAGCAGTACTTC | CASSLAPGQPIPEQYF
- | - | TRBJ2-1 | TRBV29-1 | TGCAGCGTTGTTGGCTCCAGTAGTCCCTACAATGAGCAGTTCTTC | CSVVGSSSPYNEQFF
- | TRBD2 | TRBJ2-1 | TRBV4-2 | TGTGCCAGCAGCCAAGAAGGACTAGCGGGATTCTACAATGAGCAGTTCTTC | CASSQEGLAGFYNEQFF
- | - | TRBJ1-5 | TRBV11-3 | TGTGCCAGCAGCTCGTACAGGGTGGGGAGCAATCAGCCCCAGCATTTT | CASSSYRVGSNQPQHF
- | TRBD2 | TRBJ2-7 | TRBV5-1 | TGCGCCAGCAGCTTGGGACTAGCGGGTTCCTACGAGCAGTACTTC | CASSLGLAGSYEQYF
- | - | TRBJ2-7 | TRBV28 | TGTGCCAGCACCCTCGGGGAACTGGGGAACGAGCAGTACTTC | CASTLGELGNEQYF
- | - | TRBJ2-1 | TRBV5-4 | TGTGCCAGCAGCCCGACCCTCTACAATGAGCAGTTCTTC | CASSPTLYNEQFF
- | - | TRBJ2-6 | TRBV18 | TGTGCCAGCTCCCTAAGCTCAAAATTTGACTCTGGGGCCAACGTCCTGACTTTC | CASSLSSKFDSGANVLTF
- | TRBD2 | TRBJ2-1 | TRBV5-1 | TGCGCCAGCAGCTTCCGCCCTAGCGGCACCTACAATGAGCAGTTCTTC | CASSFRPSGTYNEQFF
- | TRBD2 | TRBJ2-1 | TRBV28 | TGCGTAGCGGGCCCGAGCTACAATGAGCAGTTCTTC | CVAGPSYNEQFF
- | TRBD2 | TRBJ2-7 | TRBV5-5 | TGTGCCAGCAGCTTTGGACTAGCGGGCTCCTACGAGCAGTACTTC | CASSFGLAGSYEQYF
- | - | TRBJ1-5 | TRBV21-1 | TGTGCCAGCAGCAAAGGGGGAAGACAGGTTAGCAATCAGCCCCAGCATTTT | CASSKGGRQVSNQPQHF
- | - | TRBJ2-7 | TRBV5-1 | TGCGCCAGCAGGGAGAGGGAACCTGCTTACGAGCAGTACTTC | CASREREPAYEQYF
- | - | TRBJ2-3 | TRBV7-6 | TGTGCCAGCAGCCTTCTCCCAGATACGCAGTATTTT | CASSLLPDTQYF
- | - | TRBJ1-2 | TRBV7-2 | TGTGCCAGCAGCTTAGTCGGATGGGGCTCTGGCTACACCTTC | CASSLVGWGSGYTF
once | TRBD2 | TRBJ2-3 | TRBV5-6 | TGTGCCAGCAGCTTCGGGAGGGCCTACACAGATACGCAGTATTTT | CASSFGRAYTDTQYF
- | TRBD2 | TRBJ2-7 | TRBV5-1 | TGCGCCAGCAGCTCTAGACCGGGACTAGTCAACGAGCAGTACTTC | CASSSRPGLVNEQYF
- | - | TRBJ2-1 | TRBV7-6 | TGTGCCAGCAGCTTAGGGGCCCAGTTTAACAATGAGCAGTTCTTC | CASSLGAQFNNEQFF
- | - | TRBJ2-3 | TRBV28 | TGTGCCAGCAGTTTCGGCCAAGGCCGCCCAGATACGCAGTATTTT | CASSFGQGRPDTQYF
- | - | TRBJ2-3 | TRBV7-9 | TGTGCCAGCAGCTCCGTAAGGGGTCCTCGAGGCACAGATACGCAGTATTTT | CASSSVRGPRGTDTQYF
- | - | TRBJ2-5 | TRBV19 | TGTGCCAGTAGTCAGGCCCTAGGGGAGACCCAGTACTTC | CASSQALGETQYF
- | - | TRBJ1-1 | TRBV9 | TGTGCCAGCAGCGTAGCAGTGAACACTGAAGCTTTCTTT | CASSVAVNTEAFF
- | TRBD1 | TRBJ2-1 | TRBV7-9 | TGTGCCAGCAGCTTAGATCGGACAGGGGGGTTCTTC | CASSLDRTGGFF
- | TRBD2 | TRBJ2-1 | TRBV29-1 | TGCAGCGTTGGACGTAGCGGGAGGGCTTACAATGAGCAGTTCTTC | CSVGRSGRAYNEQFF
- | TRBD2 | TRBJ2-7 | TRBV5-1 | TGCGCCAGCACCTTGGGCACTAGCGGGGCCTACGAGCAGTACTTC | CASTLGTSGAYEQYF
- | - | TRBJ2-2 | TRBV6-1 | TGTGCCAGCATGGGGCTAGAATACACCGGGGAGCTGTTTTTT | CASMGLEYTGELFF
- | TRBD1 | TRBJ1-5 | TRBV6-5 | TGTGCCAGCAGTCGACAGGGGGCCGATCAGCCCCAGCATTTT | CASSRQGADQPQHF
once | TRBD1 | TRBJ2-7 | TRBV7-6 | TGTGCCAGCAGCCCGGCCGGGACAGGCTCTTACGAGCAGTACTTC | CASSPAGTGSYEQYF
once | - | TRBJ2-3 | TRBV5-1 | TGCGCCAGCAGCTTGGTTGGGACTGGAGGGGTTACAGATACGCAGTATTTT | CASSLVGTGGVTDTQYF
- | - | TRBJ2-7 | TRBV6-1 | TGTGCCAGCAGTGACAGACACGCTTACGAGCAGTACTTC | CASSDRHAYEQYF
- | - | TRBJ1-5 | TRBV30 | TGTGCCTGGAGTGTACGGGGGGCCGATCAGCCCCAGCATTTT | CAWSVRGADQPQHF
- | TRBD2 | TRBJ2-1 | TRBV7-3 | TGTGCCAGCAGCTTAGTTGCGGGAGAAGGGAAGAATGAGCAGTTCTTC | CASSLVAGEGKNEQFF
- | - | TRBJ2-5 | TRBV15 | TGTGCCACCAGCAGAGATCTAAGCCAAGAGACCCAGTACTTC | CATSRDLSQETQYF